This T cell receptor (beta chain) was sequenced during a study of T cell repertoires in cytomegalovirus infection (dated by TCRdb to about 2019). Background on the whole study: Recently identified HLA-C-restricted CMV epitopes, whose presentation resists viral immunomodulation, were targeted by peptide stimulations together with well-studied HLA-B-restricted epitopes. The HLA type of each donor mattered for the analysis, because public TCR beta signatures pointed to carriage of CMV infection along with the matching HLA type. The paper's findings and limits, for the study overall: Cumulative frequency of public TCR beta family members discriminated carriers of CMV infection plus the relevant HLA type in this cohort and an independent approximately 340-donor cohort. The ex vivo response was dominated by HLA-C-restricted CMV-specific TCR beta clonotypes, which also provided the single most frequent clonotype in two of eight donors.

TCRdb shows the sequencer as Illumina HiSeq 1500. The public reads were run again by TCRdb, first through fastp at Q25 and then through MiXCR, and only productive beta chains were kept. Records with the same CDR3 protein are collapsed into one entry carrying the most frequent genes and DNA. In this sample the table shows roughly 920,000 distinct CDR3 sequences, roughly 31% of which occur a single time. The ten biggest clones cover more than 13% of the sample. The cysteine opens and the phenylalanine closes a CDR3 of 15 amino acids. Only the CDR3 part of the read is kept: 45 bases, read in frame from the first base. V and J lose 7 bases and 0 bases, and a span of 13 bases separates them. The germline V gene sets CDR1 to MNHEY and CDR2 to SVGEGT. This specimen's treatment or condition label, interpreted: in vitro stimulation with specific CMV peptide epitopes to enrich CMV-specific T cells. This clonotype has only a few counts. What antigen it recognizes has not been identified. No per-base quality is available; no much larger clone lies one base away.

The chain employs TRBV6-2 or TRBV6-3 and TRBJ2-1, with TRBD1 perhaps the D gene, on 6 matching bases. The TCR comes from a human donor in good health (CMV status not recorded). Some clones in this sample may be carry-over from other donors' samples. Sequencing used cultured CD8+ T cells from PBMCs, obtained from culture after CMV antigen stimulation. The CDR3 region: CASTTRDNSYNEQFF. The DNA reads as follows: TGTGCCAGCACGACCCGGGACAACTCCTACAATGAGCAGTTCTTC.